Reported below is one T cell receptor beta chain. Its antigen is currently unknown. The CDR3 sequence is 19 residues long. Germline CDR1 reads MNHEY; CDR2 reads SMNVEV (reference sequence). With V trimmed by 5 bases and J by 5 bases, 21 bases remained unmatched. The data were taken from a study of vaccination and CD4 T cells after COVID-19. Study-level results: Spike mono-reactivity was found in 304 of the 307 vaccine-specific clones identified in convalescent patients. Among those convalescent, a median roughly 90% of reactive clones emerged solely post-vaccination.

The time point was: late sampling 161 to 241 days after vaccination in a few convalescent patients. The treatment: approximately 10-day PBMC culture with coronavirus spike peptide pools or control peptides (ViraFEST assay). Cultured CD4+ T cell DNA was sequenced using the Oncomine TCR Beta short-read assay. TCRdb independently ran MiXCR on the PCR reads; one entry per CDR3 protein. The sample consists of about 22,000 distinct CDR3 sequences, 35% of them appearing once. The V call is TRBV27, the J call TRBJ2-5; 9 nucleotides align to TRBD1. The TCR was taken from a human donor who had recovered from COVID-19. Specimen: CD4+ T cells from blood, cultured in vitro, collected about 7 months after SARS-CoV-2 vaccination. CDR3 amino acids: CASSPRTGDLLSRAETQYF. CDR3 bases: TGTGCCAGCAGTCCTCGGACAGGGGACCTACTTAGCCGGGCGGAGACCCAGTACTTC.